This entry describes one T cell receptor beta chain. What it binds is not known. The sample belongs to a study of identifying expanded T cells in peripheral blood. Overall study findings and caveats: Variance in clone template counts between roughly 2-week samples significantly increased with total template count across all healthy donors. About 1.2 clones differed between technical replicates, versus around 16 and 19 over time.

Deletions cut 6 bases from V and 2 bases from J, with 11 bases between. The germline CDR1 and CDR2 sequences are MNHNY and SVGAGI (reference sequence). The CDR3 is 13 amino acids. Collection occurred without any documented infections or immune events in donors. Some clones are missing from TCRdb's copy, which holds only in-frame ones; the method was immunoSEQ multiplex PCR. The data show 100,000 or so clones, about 89% seen once. This clonotype was obtained from a person between 18 and 75 years old in good health. The specimen was blood. The rearrangement links TRBV6-6 to TRBJ2-7; D unresolved. CDR3 DNA sequence: TGTGCCAGCAGCCAATCGGAGACCTACGAGCAGTACTTC. The encoded protein is CASSQSETYEQYF.